The 27 T cell receptor beta chains presented below share a single source sample, sequenced in a study of shared clonotypes between healthy human individuals. The repertoire was sequenced with immunoSEQ multiplex PCR; TCRdb's copy has only in-frame clones and lacks some. The sample yields roughly 2.1 million clones, more than 85% seen once. In the naive CD8 group, cells lacked CD45RO and were positively selected for CCR7, so terminally differentiated effector memory CD45RA+ cells were left out. Sequenced input: naive CD8+ T cells from PBMCs. The receptors come from a man younger than 30 in good health. Some clones in this sample may be carry-over from other donors' samples.

The gene calls are TRBV9 and TRBJ1-3; no firm D call. Germline lookup yields CDR1 SGDLS and CDR2 YYNGEE. V was pared by 4 bases and J by 0 bases, with 11 bases between. The CDR3 contains 15 residues. CDR3 DNA sequence: TGTGCCAGCAGCAGCGGACGGTACTCTGGAAACACCATATATTTT. This gives the protein CASSSGRYSGNTIYF.

This chain joins TRBV15 and TRBJ2-3; D is possibly TRBD2 (5 bases). The CDR3 consists of 17 residues. Deletions cut 0 bases from V and 2 bases from J, with 15 bases between. Germline assignment: CDR1 LNHNV and CDR2 YYDKDF (reference sequence). Here the CDR3 DNA reads TGTGCCACCAGCAGAGAATACGATAGCGCATTCACAGATACGCAGTATTTT. Translated: CATSREYDSAFTDTQYF.

The chain employs TRBV5-1 and TRBJ2-1; D might be TRBD2 (6 bases). The V gene lost 0 bases and the J gene lost 6 bases, with 19 bases spanning the gap. Per germline, CDR1 SGHRS and CDR2 YFSETQ. The CDR3 is 17 residues long. The CDR3 DNA sequence: TGCGCCAGCAGCTTGGTCCCGTCGGGGGAGGAGGGCAATGAGCAGTTCTTC. Translation: CASSLVPSGEEGNEQFF.

The gene calls are TRBV27 and TRBJ2-7, with D tentatively TRBD2 (6 bases). Germline assignment: CDR1 MNHEY and CDR2 SMNVEV (reference sequence). The CDR3 sequence is 18 residues long. Trimming shortened V by 3 bases and J by 0 bases, and 21 bases separated the two germline ends. DNA of the CDR3: TGTGCCAGCAGTTTTCGGGTCAGGGAGGAGGGCCACTCCTACGAGCAGTACTTC. It specifies CASSFRVREEGHSYEQYF.

A single count supports this clone. V and J are TRBV6-6 and TRBJ1-4; no clear D gene. The germline V gene has CDR1 MNHNY and CDR2 SVGAGI (reference sequence). V was pared by 1 base and J by 0 bases, with 6 bases between. There are 15 residues in the CDR3. The CDR3 region has the DNA TGTGCCAGCAGTTACTTTCCAGCAACTAATGAAAAACTGTTTTTT. The encoded protein is CASSYFPATNEKLFF.

This chain links TRBV27 with TRBJ2-3; 9 nucleotides agree with TRBD1. Germline V lookup: CDR1 MNHEY, CDR2 SMNVEV (reference sequence). The CDR3 has 15 amino acids. With V trimmed by 3 bases and J by 2 bases, 3 bases remained unmatched. Here the CDR3 reads CASSLGQGYTDTQYF. DNA of the CDR3: TGTGCCAGCAGTTTGGGACAGGGATACACAGATACGCAGTATTTT.

This clone is a singleton in its sample. This chain joins TRBV27 and TRBJ2-7; 9 nucleotides agree with TRBD1. The CDR3 extends over 17 amino acids. The V gene end was trimmed by 3 bases and the J gene end by 0 bases; junction bases not matched to a gene: 9. Germline CDR1 reads MNHEY; CDR2 reads SMNVEV (reference sequence). CDR3 loop: CASSFLMGQGSSYEQYF. The CDR3 nucleotides read TGTGCCAGCAGTTTCTTGATGGGACAGGGAAGCTCCTACGAGCAGTACTTC.

The sample holds one count of this clone. The chain has TRBV7-6 and TRBJ2-1; D gene unclear. The germline V gene encodes CDR1 SGHVS and CDR2 FNYEAQ. The CDR3 has 16 residues. The germline V and J ends were trimmed by 1 base and 5 bases, with 15 bases remaining between them. DNA for the CDR3: TGTGCCAGCAGCTTAGTGGGCAGTCCACAAAACAATGAGCAGTTCTTC. Translating gives CASSLVGSPQNNEQFF.

CDR3 DNA: TGTGCCAGCAGCTTAGCGGGGGGCTTTGGGGAGACCCAGTACTTC. It translates to CASSLAGGFGETQYF. The rearrangement links TRBV7-9 to TRBJ2-5, with D perhaps assigned TRBD1 or TRBD2 (6 bases each). V was clipped by 0 bases and J by 5 bases, with 13 bases between them. Germline loops: CDR1 SEHNR, CDR2 FQNEAQ (reference sequence). This CDR3 is built from 15 residues.

A word on this clone: A much more abundant neighbour one base away suggests this may be a read error. This sequence joins TRBV27 and TRBJ1-5, with D perhaps TRBD1 (6 bases). Germline V CDR1 and CDR2: MNHEY, SMNVEV (reference sequence). This CDR3 comprises 14 residues. V lost 4 bases, J lost 2 bases, and 9 bases lay in between. CDR3 amino acids: CASSWAGGNQPQHF. CDR3 nucleotide sequence: TGTGCCAGCAGTTGGGCAGGGGGCAATCAGCCCCAGCATTTT.

The chain uses TRBV15 and TRBJ2-1, with 8 bases identical to TRBD2. There are 15 residues in the CDR3. Germline CDR1 LNHNV, CDR2 YYDKDF (reference sequence). With 1 base clipped from V and 6 bases from J, the junction kept 5 bases outside the gene matches. The chain's CDR3 is CATSRVAGGLNEQFF. The CDR3 bases are TGTGCCACCAGCAGAGTTGCGGGAGGTCTCAATGAGCAGTTCTTC.

The J gene is TRBJ2-1, the V gene TRBV5-6; TRBD2 matches at 9 bases. Germline V gives CDR1 SGHDT, CDR2 YYEEEE. Trimming removed 0 bases from V and 3 bases from J; junction bases left unmatched: 10. This CDR3 comprises 18 residues. The CDR3 DNA reads as TGTGCCAGCAGCTTGGCCCGGCCTAGCGGGACTTACTACAATGAGCAGTTCTTC. Amino acids: CASSLARPSGTYYNEQFF.

This chain connects TRBV7-6 to TRBJ2-7, with D possibly matching TRBD1 (6 bases). CDR3 length: 14 residues. The germline V gene has CDR1 SGHVS and CDR2 FNYEAQ. Trimming stripped 4 bases from V and 0 bases from J, with 10 bases between. The CDR3 sequence: CASSSRDNSYEQYF. CDR3 coding DNA: TGTGCCAGCAGCTCCCGGGACAACTCCTACGAGCAGTACTTC.

The J gene is TRBJ2-1, the V gene TRBV5-1, with 9 bases lining up with TRBD2. This CDR3 comprises 16 residues. Trimming at V came to 2 bases and at J to 10 bases, leaving 13 bases not matched to a gene. Germline V gene data show CDR1 as SGHRS and CDR2 as YFSETQ. The CDR3: CASSLGLAKGVWEQFF. As DNA, the CDR3 is TGCGCCAGCAGCTTAGGACTAGCGAAAGGGGTGTGGGAGCAGTTCTTC. The full variable domain, rest sourced from reference TRBV5-1 and TRBJ2-1, is KAGVTQTPRYLIKTRGQQVTLSCSPISGHRSVSWYQQTPGQGLQFLFEYFSETQRNKGNFPGRFSGRQFSNSRSEMNVSTLELGDSALYLCASSLGLAKGVWEQFFGPGTRLTVL.

In its sample, this clone was seen once. CDR3 amino acids: CASSLSVKRGFTHPYEQYF. The CDR3 DNA sequence: TGTGCCAGCAGTTTATCTGTAAAGCGGGGTTTTACCCACCCTTACGAGCAGTACTTC. This chain links TRBV27 with TRBJ2-7; TRBD2 matches at 7 bases. CDR3 length equals 19 residues. After removal of 0 bases from V and 4 bases from J, the junction contained 18 bases not matched to a gene. Germline CDR1 reads MNHEY; CDR2 reads SMNVEV (reference sequence).

V gene TRBV7-9 combines with J gene TRBJ1-1, with 11 bases matching TRBD1. V lost 5 bases and J lost 4; bases outside the gene matches: 6. Germline lookup yields CDR1 SEHNR and CDR2 FQNEAQ (reference sequence). This CDR3 region has 15 residues. The CDR3 DNA sequence: TGTGCCAGCAGCGCCTCCGGGACAGGGGGCACTGAAGCTTTCTTT. It yields the protein CASSASGTGGTEAFF.

The chain combines TRBV11-2 with TRBJ1-4, with 8 bases aligning to TRBD1. Losses at the gene ends were 5 bases for V and 13 bases for J; bases not matched to a gene: 21. Per the germline V gene, CDR1 is SGHAT and CDR2 is FQNNGV. The CDR3 is 17 residues long. The CDR3 loop reads CASSIGPGTGLSVRLFF. For the CDR3, the DNA is TGTGCCAGCAGCATCGGGCCGGGGACAGGTTTGAGTGTTAGACTGTTTTTT.

The V gene is TRBV11-2, the J gene TRBJ2-7; the match to TRBD2 covers 8 bases. This CDR3 has 16 amino acids. Germline V gene data show CDR1 as SGHAT and CDR2 as FQNNGV. The ends lost 4 bases at V and 4 bases at J; junction bases unmatched: 12. CDR3 coding DNA: TGTGCCAGCAGCTATGATTCCGGGACTAGATTTTACGAGCAGTACTTC. Protein sequence: CASSYDSGTRFYEQYF.

The chain combines TRBV28 with TRBJ1-2, with D possibly TRBD1 on 5 matching bases. V dropped 3 bases and J dropped 2 bases, with 25 bases sitting between them. Germline values: CDR1 MDHEN, CDR2 SYDVKM. The CDR3 is made up of 19 amino acids. This CDR3 is CASSFPRGIFDPLNYGYTF. CDR3 DNA sequence: TGTGCCAGCAGTTTCCCGCGGGGGATTTTCGACCCCTTAAACTATGGCTACACCTTC.

V and J are TRBV5-5 and TRBJ2-7; either TRBD1 or TRBD2 may supply D (5 bases each). Germline CDR1 SGHKS, CDR2 YYEKEE (reference sequence). Trimming took 1 base from V and 5 from J, leaving 7 bases between them. The CDR3 has 12 residues. CDR3 coding DNA: TGTGCCAGCAGCTTGCGGGGCGACGAGCAGTACTTC. It yields the protein CASSLRGDEQYF.

This clone was seen at least ten times. V and J are TRBV5-1 and TRBJ2-7; 10 bases align to TRBD1. The CDR3 runs to 15 residues. Per germline, CDR1 SGHRS and CDR2 YFSETQ. The ends lost 4 bases at V and 1 base at J; junction bases unmatched: 5. The CDR3, as DNA: TGCGCCAGCAGCGTTGGGACAGGGGCTTCCTACGAGCAGTACTTC. This encodes CASSVGTGASYEQYF.

This chain connects TRBV7-9 to TRBJ2-5; unclear D gene. The ends were cut back, 5 bases at V and 2 bases at J, with 12 bases in the middle. The CDR3 consists of 14 residues. Germline CDR1 SEHNR, CDR2 FQNEAQ (reference sequence). The CDR3 nucleotides are TGTGCCAGCAGCCCCATAGAAGGACAAGAGACCCAGTACTTC. Translation: CASSPIEGQETQYF.

The chain carries TRBV6-5 and TRBJ1-2; D is uncertain. This CDR3 comprises 12 residues. Germline loops: CDR1 MNHEY, CDR2 SVGAGI. V was pared by 5 bases and J by 6 bases, with 10 bases between. The CDR3 loop is CASSPNGNGYTF. CDR3 coding DNA: TGTGCCAGCAGTCCCAATGGGAATGGCTACACCTTC.

The gene calls are TRBV9 and TRBJ2-5, with D unclear. Per the germline V gene, CDR1 is SGDLS and CDR2 is YYNGEE. This CDR3 region has 15 residues. The V and J ends lost 4 bases and 3 bases respectively, with 16 bases between them. The DNA for the CDR3 is TGTGCCAGCAGCAACCTGCGGCAGCCTAAAGAGACCCAGTACTTC. Amino acid sequence: CASSNLRQPKETQYF.

About this clone itself: Other nucleotide sequences from this sample produce the same CDR3. The rearrangement uses TRBV19 and TRBJ1-5; D unclear. This CDR3 region has 12 residues. Per the germline V gene, CDR1 is LNHDA and CDR2 is SQIVND (reference sequence). The V and J ends lost 1 base and 7 bases respectively, with 5 bases between them. CDR3 DNA: TGTGCCAGTAGTATAGGAGGCCAGCCCCAGCATTTT. This translates into CASSIGGQPQHF.

This clone was detected only a few times. The chain links TRBV7-8 to TRBJ1-1, with 7 bases aligning to TRBD1. Germline V CDR1 and CDR2: SGHVS, FQNEAQ. The CDR3 length is 15 residues. Trimming at V came to 6 bases and at J to 1 base, leaving 8 bases not matched to a gene. This CDR3 reads CASRQFGTANTEAFF. CDR3 nucleotides: TGTGCCAGCAGGCAATTTGGGACAGCGAACACTGAAGCTTTCTTT.

Turning to this clone: The same CDR3 arises from other DNA sequences in this sample as well. The J gene is TRBJ2-7, the V gene TRBV4-3; a possible D gene is TRBD2 (6 bases). The CDR3 runs to 14 residues. CDR1 LGHNA and CDR2 YSLEER come from the germline V gene. V was shortened by 1 base and J by 4 bases, with 11 bases between the two germline ends. The CDR3 DNA reads as TGCGCCAGCAGCCAAGCCGCTGGGGGGTACGAGCAGTACTTC. Amino acids: CASSQAAGGYEQYF.